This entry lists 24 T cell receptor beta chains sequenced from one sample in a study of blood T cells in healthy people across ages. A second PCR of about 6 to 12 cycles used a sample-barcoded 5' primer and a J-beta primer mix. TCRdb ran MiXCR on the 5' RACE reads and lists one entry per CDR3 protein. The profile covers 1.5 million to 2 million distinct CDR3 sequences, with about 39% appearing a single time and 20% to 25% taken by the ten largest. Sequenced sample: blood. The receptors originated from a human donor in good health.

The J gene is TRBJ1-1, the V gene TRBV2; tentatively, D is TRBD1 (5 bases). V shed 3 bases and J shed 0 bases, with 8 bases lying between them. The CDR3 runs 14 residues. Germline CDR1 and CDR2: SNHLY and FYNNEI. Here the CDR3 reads CASSETDLNTEAFF. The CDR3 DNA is TGTGCCAGCAGTGAGACAGATCTGAACACTGAAGCTTTCTTT. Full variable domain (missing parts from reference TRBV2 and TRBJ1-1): EPEVTQTPSHQVTQMGQEVILRCVPISNHLYFYWYRQILGQKVEFLVSFYNNEISEKSEIFDDQFSVERPDGSNFTLKIRSTKLEDSAMYFCASSETDLNTEAFFGQGTRLTVV.

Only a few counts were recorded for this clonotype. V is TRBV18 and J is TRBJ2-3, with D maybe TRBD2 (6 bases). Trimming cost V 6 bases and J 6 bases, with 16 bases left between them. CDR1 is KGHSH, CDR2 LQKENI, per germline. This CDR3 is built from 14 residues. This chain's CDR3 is CASSVRLGEDTQYF. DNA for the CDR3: TGTGCCAGCTCGGTGAGACTAGGAGAGGATACGCAGTATTTT.

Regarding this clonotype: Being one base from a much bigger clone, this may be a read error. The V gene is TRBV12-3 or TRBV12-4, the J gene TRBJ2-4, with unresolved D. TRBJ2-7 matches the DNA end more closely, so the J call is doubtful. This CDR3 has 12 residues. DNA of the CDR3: TGTGCCAGCAGTTTTGAGATCTACGAGCAGTACTTC. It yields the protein CASSFEIYEQYF.

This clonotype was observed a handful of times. As DNA, the CDR3 is TGTGCCATTACAGAGCTCCCGGGTTACTACGAGCAGTACTTC. It translates to CAITELPGYYEQYF. This chain joins TRBV10-3 and TRBJ2-7, with D unresolved. Germline V gives CDR1 ENHRY, CDR2 SYGVKD. Trimming cost V 9 bases and J 3 bases, with 18 bases left between them. The CDR3 spans 14 residues.

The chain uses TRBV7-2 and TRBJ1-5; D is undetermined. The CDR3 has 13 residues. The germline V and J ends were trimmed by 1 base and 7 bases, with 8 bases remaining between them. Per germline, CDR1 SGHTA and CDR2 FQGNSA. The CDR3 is CTSSLVTEQPQHF. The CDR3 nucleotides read TGTACCAGCAGCTTAGTTACGGAACAGCCCCAGCATTTT.

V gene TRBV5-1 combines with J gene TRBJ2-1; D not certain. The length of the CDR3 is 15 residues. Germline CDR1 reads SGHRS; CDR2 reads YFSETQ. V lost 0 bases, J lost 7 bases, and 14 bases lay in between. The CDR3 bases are TGCGCCAGCAGCTTGGGCAGCGAATCGTGGAATGAGCAGTTCTTC. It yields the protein CASSLGSESWNEQFF. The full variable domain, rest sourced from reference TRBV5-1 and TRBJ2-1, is KAGVTQTPRYLIKTRGQQVTLSCSPISGHRSVSWYQQTPGQGLQFLFEYFSETQRNKGNFPGRFSGRQFSNSRSEMNVSTLELGDSALYLCASSLGSESWNEQFFGPGTRLTVL.

The CDR3 coding sequence is TGTGCCAGCAGCTTATCGGAGGGGAGATATGGGCAGTTCTTC. Translation: CASSLSEGRYGQFF. The rearrangement joins TRBV7-7 to TRBJ2-1, with D tentatively TRBD2 (6 bases). CDR1 is SSHAT and CDR2 is FNYEAQ in the germline V gene (reference sequence). The CDR3 totals 14 residues. The V gene lost 2 bases and the J gene lost 12 bases, with 17 bases spanning the gap.

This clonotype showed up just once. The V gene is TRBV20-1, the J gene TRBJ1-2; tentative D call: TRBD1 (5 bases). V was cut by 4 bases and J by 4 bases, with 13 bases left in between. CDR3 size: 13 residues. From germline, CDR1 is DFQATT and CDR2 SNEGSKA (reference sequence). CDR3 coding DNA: TGCAGTGCTAAGCCGGCGGGGCCCTATGGCTACACCTTC. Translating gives CSAKPAGPYGYTF.

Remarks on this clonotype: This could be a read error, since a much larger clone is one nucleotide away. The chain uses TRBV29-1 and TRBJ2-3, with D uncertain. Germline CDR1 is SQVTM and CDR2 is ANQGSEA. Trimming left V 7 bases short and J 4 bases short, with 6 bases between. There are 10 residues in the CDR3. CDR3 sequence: CSAGSDTQYF. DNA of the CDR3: TGCAGCGCCGGCTCAGATACGCAGTATTTT.

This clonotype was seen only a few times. The CDR3 bases are TGTGCCAGCAGTGAAGTTGACAACAGCTCCTACGAGCAGTACTTC. Translating it yields CASSEVDNSSYEQYF. V and J are TRBV6-1 and TRBJ2-7; D call uncertain. V was cut by 1 base and J by 0 bases, with 10 bases left in between. Germline V gives CDR1 MNHNS, CDR2 SASEGT. The CDR3 has 15 amino acids.

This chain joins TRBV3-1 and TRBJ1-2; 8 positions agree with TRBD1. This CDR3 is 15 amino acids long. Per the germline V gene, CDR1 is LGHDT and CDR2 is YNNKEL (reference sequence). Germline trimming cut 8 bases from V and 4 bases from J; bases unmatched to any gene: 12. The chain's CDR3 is CASAPRPTGGYGYTF. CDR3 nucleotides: TGTGCCAGCGCACCTCGACCCACAGGGGGCTATGGCTACACCTTC.

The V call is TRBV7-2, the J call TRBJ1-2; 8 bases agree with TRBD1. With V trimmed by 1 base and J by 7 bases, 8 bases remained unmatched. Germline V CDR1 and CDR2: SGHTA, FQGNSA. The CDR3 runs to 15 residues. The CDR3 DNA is TGTGCCAGCAGCTTAGATGCCCGCAGGGGGCTTGGCTACACCTTC. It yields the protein CASSLDARRGLGYTF.

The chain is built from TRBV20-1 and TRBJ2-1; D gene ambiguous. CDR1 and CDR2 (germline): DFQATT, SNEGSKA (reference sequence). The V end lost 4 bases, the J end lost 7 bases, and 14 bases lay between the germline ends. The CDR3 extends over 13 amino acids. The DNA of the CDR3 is TGCAGTGCTAAAATCGGACGCGCTAATGAGCAGTTCTTC. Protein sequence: CSAKIGRANEQFF.

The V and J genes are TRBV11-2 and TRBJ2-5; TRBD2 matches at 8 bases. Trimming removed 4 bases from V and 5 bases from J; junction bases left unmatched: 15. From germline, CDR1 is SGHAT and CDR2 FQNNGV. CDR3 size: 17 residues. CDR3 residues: CASSSSGGPGRSETQYF. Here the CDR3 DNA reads TGTGCCAGCAGCTCCTCGGGAGGGCCGGGTCGTTCGGAGACCCAGTACTTC.

CDR3 loop: CSVVLADSTDTQYF. CDR3 nucleotides: TGCAGCGTTGTGCTAGCGGATAGCACAGATACGCAGTATTTT. The J gene is TRBJ2-3, the V gene TRBV29-1; 7 nucleotides align to TRBD2. Germline V CDR1 and CDR2: SQVTM, ANQGSEA. The CDR3 totals 14 residues. J lost 0 bases, V lost 4 bases, and 4 bases had no gene match.

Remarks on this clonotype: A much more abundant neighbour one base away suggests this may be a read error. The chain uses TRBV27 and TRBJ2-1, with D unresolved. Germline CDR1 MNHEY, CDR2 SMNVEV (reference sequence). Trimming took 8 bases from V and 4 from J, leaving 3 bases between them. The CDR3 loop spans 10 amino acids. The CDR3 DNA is TGTGCCAGCGAATACAATGAGCAGTTCTTC. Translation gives CASEYNEQFF.

The chain's CDR3 is CASSQGGRTGSQYF. The DNA of the CDR3 is TGTGCCAGCAGCCAAGGAGGGAGGACCGGGTCCCAGTACTTC. V and J are TRBV14 and TRBJ2-7; D might be TRBD2 (6 bases). V was clipped by 1 base and J by 10 bases, with 17 bases between them. CDR3 size: 14 residues. The germline V gene encodes CDR1 SGHDN and CDR2 FVKESK.

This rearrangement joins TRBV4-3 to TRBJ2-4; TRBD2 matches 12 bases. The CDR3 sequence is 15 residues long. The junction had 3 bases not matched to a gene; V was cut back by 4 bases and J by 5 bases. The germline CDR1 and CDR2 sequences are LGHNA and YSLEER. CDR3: CASSPASGGENIQYF. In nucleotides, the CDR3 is TGCGCCAGCAGCCCCGCTAGCGGGGGGGAAAACATTCAGTACTTC.

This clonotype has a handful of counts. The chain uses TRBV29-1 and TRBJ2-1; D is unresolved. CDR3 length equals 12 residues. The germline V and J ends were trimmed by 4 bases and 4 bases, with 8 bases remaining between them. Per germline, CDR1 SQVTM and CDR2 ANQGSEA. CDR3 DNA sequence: TGCAGCGTTGTGGCAGCTTACAATGAGCAGTTCTTC. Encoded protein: CSVVAAYNEQFF.

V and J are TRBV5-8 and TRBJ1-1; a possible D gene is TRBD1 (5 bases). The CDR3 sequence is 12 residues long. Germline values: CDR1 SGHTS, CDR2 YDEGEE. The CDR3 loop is CATEGKYTEAFF. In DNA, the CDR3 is TGTGCTACGGAGGGGAAATACACTGAAGCTTTCTTT.

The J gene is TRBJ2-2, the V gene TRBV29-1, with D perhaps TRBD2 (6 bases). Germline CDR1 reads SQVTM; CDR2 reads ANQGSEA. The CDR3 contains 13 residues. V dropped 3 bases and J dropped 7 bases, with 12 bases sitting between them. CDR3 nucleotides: TGCAGCGTTGACTGGTCGGGGGTCGGGGAGCTGTTTTTT. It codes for CSVDWSGVGELFF.

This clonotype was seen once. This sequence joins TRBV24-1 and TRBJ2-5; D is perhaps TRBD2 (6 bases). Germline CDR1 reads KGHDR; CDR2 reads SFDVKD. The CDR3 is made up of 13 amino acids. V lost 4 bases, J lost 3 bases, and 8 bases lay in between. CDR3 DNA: TGTGCCACCAGTGAGGGGACTGAAGAGACCCAGTACTTC. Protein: CATSEGTEETQYF.

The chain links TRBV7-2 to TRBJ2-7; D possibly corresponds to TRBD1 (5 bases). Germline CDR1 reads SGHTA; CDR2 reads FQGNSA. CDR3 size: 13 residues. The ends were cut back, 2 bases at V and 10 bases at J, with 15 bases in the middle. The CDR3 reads CASSLYWGFNQYF. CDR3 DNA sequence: TGTGCCAGCAGCTTATATTGGGGCTTTAATCAGTACTTC.

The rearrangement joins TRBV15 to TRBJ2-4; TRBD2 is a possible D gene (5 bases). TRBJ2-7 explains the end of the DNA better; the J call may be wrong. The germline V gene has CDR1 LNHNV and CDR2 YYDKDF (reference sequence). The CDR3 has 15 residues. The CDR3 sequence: CATSRVRQRVSEQYF. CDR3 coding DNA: TGTGCCACCAGCAGAGTAAGGCAGAGGGTGAGCGAGCAGTACTTC.